Each of the 6 T cell receptor beta chains below was sequenced from the same sample in a study of OX40 agonist ivuxolimab in advanced cancers. TCRdb keeps only in-frame clones here, not all; method: immunoSEQ multiplex PCR. The table lists about 100,000 clones, roughly 90% of them singletons. The sequencing used CD4+ or CD8+ T cells sorted from blood, collected in a trial of the OX40 agonist ivuxolimab. The receptors were sampled from an adult with an advanced solid tumor such as melanoma, head and neck, liver or kidney cancer.

V gene TRBV11-2 combines with J gene TRBJ1-1; D gene uncertain. With 2 bases removed from V and 0 bases from J, the gap between germline ends came to 4 bases. CDR3 size: 13 residues. Germline loops: CDR1 SGHAT, CDR2 FQNNGV. The CDR3 sequence: CASSLPLNTEAFF. The CDR3 coding sequence is TGTGCCAGCAGCTTACCGCTGAACACTGAAGCTTTCTTT.

CDR3 region: CASSKGPGRQGALDEQYF. The CDR3 nucleotides are TGTGCCAGCAGTAAAGGTCCCGGGCGGCAGGGGGCTTTGGACGAGCAGTACTTC. This chain connects TRBV9 to TRBJ2-7; 8 bases are a match to TRBD1. Per germline, CDR1 SGDLS and CDR2 YYNGEE. The CDR3 runs 18 residues. V lost 5 bases and J lost 5; bases outside the gene matches: 21. Drawing the rest from reference TRBV9 and TRBJ2-7, the complete variable domain is DSGVTQTPKHLITATGQRVTLRCSPRSGDLSVYWYQQSLDQGLQFLIQYYNGEERAKGNILERFSAQQFPDLHSELNLSSLELGDSALYFCASSKGPGRQGALDEQYFGPGTRLTVT.

The chain has TRBV4-2 and TRBJ2-7; 11 bases match TRBD2. This CDR3 has 15 residues. V trimming: 4 bases; J trimming: 4 bases; junction bases outside the gene matches: 6. Germline loops: CDR1 LGHNA, CDR2 YNFKEQ. In DNA, the CDR3 is TGTGCCAGCAGCCTAACTAGCGGGAGTACGTACGAGCAGTACTTC. This sequence encodes CASSLTSGSTYEQYF.

The chain joins TRBV6-5 to TRBJ2-2; a weak D match, TRBD2 (5 bases). Looked up from germline, CDR1 is MNHEY and CDR2 is SVGAGI. V was trimmed by 2 bases and J by 1 base, leaving 11 bases between them. This CDR3 is built from 16 residues. The CDR3 DNA reads as TGTGCCAGCAGTTACCCGTTCGGAGGGAACACCGGGGAGCTGTTTTTT. Translated: CASSYPFGGNTGELFF.

The chain combines TRBV5-1 with TRBJ1-1; no definite D call. V lost 4 bases to trimming and J lost 7 bases, with 23 bases between them. The CDR3 sequence is 16 residues long. The germline V gene encodes CDR1 SGHRS and CDR2 YFSETQ. DNA for the CDR3: TGCGCCAGCAGCCCACGGAATCCCCAAACACACGGTGAAGCTTTCTTT. It specifies CASSPRNPQTHGEAFF.

The CDR3 nucleotides read TGTGCCATCAGGCCCGGGACAGGGGCAAATTCACCCCTCCACTTT. It specifies CAIRPGTGANSPLHF. The chain uses TRBV10-3 and TRBJ1-6, with TRBD1 matching 10 bases. Germline V gives CDR1 ENHRY, CDR2 SYGVKD. The length of the CDR3 is 15 residues. V lost 6 bases and J lost 7; bases outside the gene matches: 6.